The rows below give T cell receptor beta chains drawn from one sample of a study of regulatory T cells in long-lasting Graves disease. TCRdb reprocessed the multiplex PCR reads with MiXCR, giving one entry per CDR3 protein. This repertoire shows about 500,000 distinct CDR3 sequences, about 11% found once; its top ten account for more than 8%. These same data were also listed under a study on T cells in Graves' hyperthyroidism and ophthalmopathy.

Sample: peripheral blood mononuclear cells (PBMCs), taken at new diagnosis, from a patient treated with antithyroid drugs. These receptors all come from a woman between 25 and 40 years old with Graves disease. The CDR3 runs from the conserved cysteine through the conserved F or W. D genes are given only for firm matches. The size field is filled for only some rows; it gives once, few, many or a size class.

CDR3nt,CDR3aa,abundance,d_gene,j_gene,v_gene
TGTGCCAGCAGTTTTTCCCGGGTGACTAATTCACCCCTCCACTTT,CASSFSRVTNSPLHF,many,-,TRBJ1-6,TRBV28
TGTGCCAGCAGCCAAGCCCCGCGAGCCAACAATGAGCAGTTCTTC,CASSQAPRANNEQFF,-,-,TRBJ2-1,TRBV7-2
TGTGCCTGGAGCACGGGACGGTTTGAAGCTTTCTTT,CAWSTGRFEAFF,many,-,TRBJ1-1,TRBV30
TGTGCCAGCAGCTTAGCAGGGGATAGCACTGAAGCTTTCTTT,CASSLAGDSTEAFF,many,-,TRBJ1-1,TRBV7-8
TGTGCCAGCAGCTGGGGACTAGCGGGAGATACGCAGTATTTT,CASSWGLAGDTQYF,many,TRBD2,TRBJ2-3,TRBV6-2/TRBV6-3
TGTGCCAGCACAGACATGAACACTGAAGCTTTCTTT,CASTDMNTEAFF,few,-,TRBJ1-1,TRBV28
TGTGCCAGCTCATTCTTCAATGAGCAGTTCTTC,CASSFFNEQFF,many,-,TRBJ2-1,TRBV18
TGTGCCAGCAGCACATCCAGGGGAAGGTTTACGCAGTATTTT,CASSTSRGRFTQYF,few,-,TRBJ2-3,TRBV9
TGTGCCATCAGTGAAGGCGAAGGAGAGGGCTACACCTTC,CAISEGEGEGYTF,-,-,TRBJ1-2,TRBV10-3
TGTGCCAGCAGTTCGGTCCTTGGCGGGACAGGGGTTTCCTACGAGCAGTACTTC,CASSSVLGGTGVSYEQYF,many,TRBD1,TRBJ2-7,TRBV28
TGCAGTGCCGCCGACAGGGGCCAAGAGACCCAGTACTTC,CSAADRGQETQYF,-,TRBD1,TRBJ2-5,TRBV20-1
TGCAGTGCTAGAGGGAGACTAGCGGAGATCGGTTTAATCAATCCCTACGAGCAGTACTTC,CSARGRLAEIGLINPYEQYF,many,TRBD2,TRBJ2-7,TRBV20-1
TGTGCCAGCAGCAGGAGCTTGAACTACGAGCAGTACTTC,CASSRSLNYEQYF,-,-,TRBJ2-7,TRBV7-9
TGCAGTGCTAGAGCGTCCAGGGTAGAGATGTTATCCCTCCACTTT,CSARASRVEMLSLHF,many,-,TRBJ1-6,TRBV20-1
TGCGCCAGCAGCCAGGGACATAATTCACCCCTCCACTTT,CASSQGHNSPLHF,many,-,TRBJ1-6,TRBV4-3
TGTGCCAGCAGCTCCTTATCTGAGACTGGAAACACCATATATTTT,CASSSLSETGNTIYF,few,-,TRBJ1-3,TRBV11-2